Presented here are 19 T cell receptor beta chains from one specimen sequenced in a study of shared T cell receptors in the human thymus. Only in-frame clones appear in the TCRdb table, and some are missing; sequencing was by immunoSEQ multiplex PCR. This table holds under 850,000 clones, around nine tenths found once. These data are also associated with another study on human thymus T cells.

Material: thymocytes. These receptors all stem from a boy under two years old with a congenital heart defect.

The V and J genes are TRBV19 and TRBJ1-5; D is perhaps TRBD1 (6 bases). The CDR3 is made up of 16 amino acids. Trimming left V 2 bases short and J 1 base short, with 12 bases between. Germline CDR1 LNHDA, CDR2 SQIVND (reference sequence). The CDR3 protein is CASSIQGQGSNQPQHF. The CDR3, as DNA: TGTGCCAGTAGTATACAGGGGCAGGGCAGCAATCAGCCCCAGCATTTT.

J is TRBJ2-5 and V is TRBV6-6, with D unclear. With 0 bases removed from V and 5 bases from J, the gap between germline ends came to 7 bases. Germline CDR1 is MNHNY and CDR2 is SVGAGI (reference sequence). The CDR3 length is 13 residues. Here the CDR3 DNA reads TGTGCCAGCAGTTACTCGATCAGGGAGACCCAGTACTTC. It translates to CASSYSIRETQYF.

This rearrangement joins TRBV27 to TRBJ2-3; 15 bases are shared with TRBD2. The CDR3 contains 16 residues. After removal of 6 bases from V and 5 bases from J, the junction contained 6 bases not matched to a gene. Germline CDR1 is MNHEY and CDR2 is SMNVEV (reference sequence). CDR3 residues: CASRKRTSGRGDTQYF. The CDR3 region has the DNA TGTGCCAGCAGAAAACGGACTAGCGGGAGGGGAGATACGCAGTATTTT.

The rearrangement links TRBV5-1 to TRBJ2-1; TRBD1 aligns across 10 bases. Trimming at V came to 1 base and at J to 8 bases, leaving 6 bases not matched to a gene. Germline CDR1 SGHRS, CDR2 YFSETQ. The CDR3 is 15 amino acids. CDR3 sequence: CASSLSGTGVHEQFF. The CDR3 DNA sequence: TGCGCCAGCAGCTTGTCCGGGACAGGGGTTCATGAGCAGTTCTTC.

The rearrangement joins TRBV6-1 to TRBJ1-1; D gene unclear. CDR1 MNHNS and CDR2 SASEGT come from the germline V gene. The CDR3 contains 16 residues. V was pared by 2 bases and J by 0 bases, with 13 bases between. The CDR3 DNA follows: TGTGCCAGCAGTGAAAGGCCAGAGACAATGAACACTGAAGCTTTCTTT. Its translation: CASSERPETMNTEAFF.

The chain combines TRBV6-1 with TRBJ2-3; 10 nucleotides align to TRBD2. The CDR3 has 16 residues. Looked up from germline, CDR1 is MNHNS and CDR2 is SASEGT. After removal of 2 bases from V and 4 bases from J, the junction contained 6 bases not matched to a gene. The CDR3, as DNA: TGTGCCAGCAGTGAACTGCTAGCGGGAGACCCAGATACGCAGTATTTT. The encoded protein is CASSELLAGDPDTQYF.

The chain employs TRBV29-1 and TRBJ2-1, with D tentatively TRBD2 (6 bases). This CDR3 is built from 12 residues. V was clipped by 4 bases and J by 5 bases, with 9 bases between them. CDR1 and CDR2 from the germline V gene are SQVTM and ANQGSEA. The DNA of the CDR3 is TGCAGCGTTGGCGGGACTCACAATGAGCAGTTCTTC. Residues: CSVGGTHNEQFF.

This sequence joins TRBV7-9 and TRBJ2-7, with 7 bases identical to TRBD1. After removal of 5 bases from V and 4 bases from J, the junction contained 11 bases not matched to a gene. Germline V CDR1 and CDR2: SEHNR, FQNEAQ (reference sequence). The CDR3 covers 15 residues. The CDR3 loop reads CASSPQGPGPYEQYF. The CDR3 coding sequence is TGTGCCAGCAGCCCACAGGGGCCAGGGCCGTACGAGCAGTACTTC.

The chain combines TRBV7-9 with TRBJ1-1; 7 positions agree with TRBD1. The ends lost 1 base at V and 2 bases at J; junction bases unmatched: 13. CDR3 length: 18 residues. Germline V lookup: CDR1 SEHNR, CDR2 FQNEAQ (reference sequence). The CDR3 reads CASSLEDRQGQPNTEAFF. DNA for the CDR3: TGTGCCAGCAGCTTAGAGGACCGCCAGGGACAGCCTAACACTGAAGCTTTCTTT.

The chain couples TRBV11-2 to TRBJ1-1; D remains unclear. V lost 4 bases, J lost 5 bases, and 8 bases lay in between. The germline V gene has CDR1 SGHAT and CDR2 FQNNGV. The CDR3 runs to 12 residues. The DNA of the CDR3 is TGTGCCAGCAGCTCGGGAGGGACTGAAGCTTTCTTT. It codes for CASSSGGTEAFF. The whole variable domain, filled in from reference TRBV11-2 and TRBJ1-1, reads EAGVAQSPRYKIIEKRQSVAFWCNPISGHATLYWYQQILGQGPKLLIQFQNNGVVDDSQLPKDRFSAERLKGVDSTLKIQPAKLEDSAVYLCASSSGGTEAFFGQGTRLTVV.

This clone was seen a handful of times. The rearrangement joins TRBV29-1 to TRBJ2-5; tentative D call: TRBD1 (6 bases). The CDR3 totals 16 residues. Per germline, CDR1 SQVTM and CDR2 ANQGSEA. V lost 4 bases, J lost 4 bases, and 22 bases lay in between. CDR3 in DNA: TGCAGCGTTGTGTGTGTGCTGACAGGTGGCCCAGAGACCCAGTACTTC. It specifies CSVVCVLTGGPETQYF. The whole variable domain, filled in from reference TRBV29-1 and TRBJ2-5, reads SAVISQKPSRDICQRGTSLTIQCQVDSQVTMMFWYRQQPGQSLTLIATANQGSEATYESGFVIDKFPISRPNLTFSTLTVSNMSPEDSSIYLCSVVCVLTGGPETQYFGPGTRLLVL.

This rearrangement joins TRBV9 to TRBJ2-6, with 8 bases lining up with TRBD1. CDR1 and CDR2 from the germline V gene are SGDLS and YYNGEE. After removal of 3 bases from V and 2 bases from J, the junction contained 10 bases not matched to a gene. CDR3 size: 18 residues. The CDR3 region is CASSEGQGATTGANVLTF. CDR3 bases: TGTGCCAGCAGCGAGGGGCAGGGGGCAACTACTGGGGCCAACGTCCTGACTTTC.

The V gene is TRBV10-3, the J gene TRBJ2-7; D remains ambiguous. This CDR3 has 14 amino acids. CDR1 and CDR2 (germline): ENHRY, SYGVKD. V gave up 8 bases and J gave up 2 bases, with 16 bases separating them. The CDR3 bases are TGTGCCATCGAAAATAGAGTCTTTACCTACGAGCAGTACTTC. Amino acids: CAIENRVFTYEQYF.

The genes are TRBV5-8 and TRBJ2-3, with TRBD2 matching over 7 bases. The CDR3 covers 19 residues. Germline-derived CDR1 and CDR2 are SGHTS and YDEGEE. V trimming: 2 bases; J trimming: 0 bases; junction bases outside the gene matches: 15. The CDR3 here is CASSFVASRGKNSTDTQYF. CDR3 bases: TGTGCCAGCAGCTTCGTGGCATCGCGGGGGAAGAATAGCACAGATACGCAGTATTTT.

This clone has just one count. This chain joins TRBV7-2 and TRBJ1-2, with 8 bases identical to TRBD1. The length of the CDR3 is 15 residues. From germline, CDR1 is SGHTA and CDR2 FQGNSA. J gave up 5 bases and V 1 base, and 6 bases lay outside the gene matches. CDR3 DNA: TGTGCCAGCAGCTTAGTGGACAGGGCCCTTTATGGCTACACCTTC. This codes for CASSLVDRALYGYTF.

There are a few counts of this clone. The chain recombines TRBV7-9 with TRBJ2-2; D perhaps matches TRBD1 (6 bases). The CDR3 contains 17 residues. Germline CDR1 and CDR2: SEHNR and FQNEAQ (reference sequence). Trimming cost V 5 bases and J 0 bases, with 16 bases left between them. DNA of the CDR3: TGTGCCAGCAGCCCAGGGGCAGCGGTCGCGAACACCGGGGAGCTGTTTTTT. Protein: CASSPGAAVANTGELFF.

The chain combines TRBV7-9 with TRBJ2-5; 10 positions agree with TRBD2. CDR3 length equals 16 residues. Germline CDR1 and CDR2: SEHNR and FQNEAQ (reference sequence). Trimming cost V 2 bases and J 0 bases; bases outside gene matches: 3. The CDR3 sequence is CASSLPLAGDQETQYF. CDR3 bases: TGTGCCAGCAGCTTACCGCTAGCGGGGGACCAAGAGACCCAGTACTTC.

The chain links TRBV4-2 to TRBJ2-5, with a weak D call TRBD2 (6 bases). In germline, CDR1 is LGHNA, CDR2 YNFKEQ. V gave up 0 bases and J gave up 4 bases, with 36 bases separating them. The CDR3 consists of 23 residues. CDR3 sequence reads: CASSQDGFVVKAGLNDISETQYF. CDR3 bases: TGTGCCAGCAGCCAAGATGGATTCGTAGTTAAAGCGGGTCTTAACGACATCTCAGAGACCCAGTACTTC.

The chain links TRBV15 to TRBJ2-7; TRBD1 might be the D (5 bases). Germline values: CDR1 LNHNV, CDR2 YYDKDF (reference sequence). The CDR3 covers 19 residues. V lost 0 bases, J lost 3 bases, and 24 bases lay in between. CDR3 nucleotide sequence: TGTGCCACCAGCAGAGATGCGGCCGGTTACCAGACAGAGAGCTACGAGCAGTACTTC. It is translated as CATSRDAAGYQTESYEQYF.